This T cell receptor (beta chain) was documented in a study of blood T cell repertoires in COVID-19. Study-wide context: Acute and convalescent COVID-19 samples came from the United States, Italy and Spain.

In the study's own analysis: Reference gene primer amplification gave estimated nucleated cell counts. The table came from immunoSEQ multiplex PCR; TCRdb's copy has only in-frame clones and leaves some out. Clone size and V and J calls were adopted from that table, with D and trimming inferred from the DNA. The sample contains about 260,000 clones, about 87% of which appear only once. Germline assignment: CDR1 LGHDT and CDR2 YNNKEL (reference sequence). V lost 0 bases, J lost 0 bases, and 6 bases lay in between. CDR3 length: 15 residues. The rearrangement links TRBV3-1 (or the pseudogene TRBV3-2) to TRBJ1-5; D not certain. This sequence originates from a man aged 60 to 75 who had recovered from COVID-19. Sample: peripheral blood. The CDR3 loop is CASSQDTVSNQPQHF. CDR3 DNA: TGTGCCAGCAGCCAAGATACAGTTAGCAATCAGCCCCAGCATTTT.